Shown below are 9 T cell receptor beta chains from a single sample sequenced in a study of identical twins. MiXCR was run by TCRdb on the 5' RACE reads, yielding one entry per CDR3 protein. The table lists about 530,000 distinct CDR3 sequences, approximately 20% of them singletons. These same data were also listed under a study on yellow fever vaccine responses in identical twins.

Sequenced sample: CD4+ T cells sorted from blood. Receptors were obtained from a woman between 18 and 30 years old in good health.

There are a few counts of this clonotype. The chain is built from TRBV6-5 and TRBJ1-6; 10 bases align to TRBD1. Germline loops: CDR1 MNHEY, CDR2 SVGAGI. After removal of 0 bases from V and 9 bases from J, the junction contained 5 bases not matched to a gene. The length of the CDR3 is 16 residues. In DNA, the CDR3 is TGTGCCAGCAGTTACTCGACAGGGGGCGCCGGTTCACCCCTCCACTTT. This gives the protein CASSYSTGGAGSPLHF.

This clonotype was seen ten or more times. This chain uses TRBV7-9 with TRBJ1-2; D remains ambiguous. CDR1 is SEHNR and CDR2 is FQNEAQ in the germline V gene (reference sequence). The CDR3 loop spans 13 amino acids. V was pared by 5 bases and J by 6 bases, with 13 bases between. The CDR3 sequence is CASSRESADGYTF. The CDR3 nucleotides are TGTGCCAGCAGCCGGGAATCGGCCGATGGCTACACCTTC.

This clonotype has only a few counts. V is TRBV9 and J is TRBJ2-5; D is perhaps TRBD2 (6 bases). The CDR3 runs 15 residues. V was clipped by 0 bases and J by 7 bases, with 16 bases between them. The V gene's germline CDR1 is SGDLS and CDR2 YYNGEE. The CDR3 reads CASSVDDWDLGTQYF. CDR3 DNA sequence: TGTGCCAGCAGCGTAGACGACTGGGACTTAGGGACCCAGTACTTC. Full variable domain (remainder filled in from reference TRBV9 and TRBJ2-5): DSGVTQTPKHLITATGQRVTLRCSPRSGDLSVYWYQQSLDQGLQFLIQYYNGEERAKGNILERFSAQQFPDLHSELNLSSLELGDSALYFCASSVDDWDLGTQYFGPGTRLLVL.

The V call is TRBV18, the J call TRBJ2-3; weak D call: TRBD2 (5 bases). The CDR3 loop spans 16 amino acids. V lost 3 bases and J lost 2, with 15 bases in between. The V gene's germline CDR1 is KGHSH and CDR2 LQKENI. The CDR3 region has the DNA TGTGCCAGCTCACCCTCTGACCCGGGGATCACAGATACGCAGTATTTT. It translates to CASSPSDPGITDTQYF.

The chain couples TRBV7-9 to TRBJ2-1, with 7 bases matching TRBD2. Germline V gives CDR1 SEHNR, CDR2 FQNEAQ (reference sequence). The CDR3 length is 15 residues. V dropped 5 bases and J dropped 6; count of bases not matched to a gene: 10. The CDR3 DNA sequence: TGTGCCAGCAGCCCCACGCGGGAGTATTCCAATGAGCAGTTCTTC. The encoded protein is CASSPTREYSNEQFF.

This chain connects TRBV3-1 to TRBJ2-1, with 7 bases lining up with TRBD2. CDR3 length: 17 amino acids. The J segment lost 6 bases and the V segment lost 2 bases, leaving 13 bases of the junction unmatched. CDR1 is LGHDT and CDR2 is YNNKEL in the germline V gene (reference sequence). CDR3 sequence reads: CASSQIPPIAGPNEQFF. CDR3 DNA: TGTGCCAGCAGCCAAATACCTCCGATAGCGGGCCCCAATGAGCAGTTCTTC.

This clonotype was detected only a few times. The chain is built from TRBV6-1 and TRBJ1-1, with TRBD1 as a possible D gene (5 bases). V was clipped by 6 bases and J by 0 bases, with 8 bases between them. The CDR3 is 13 amino acids. The germline gives CDR1 MNHNS, CDR2 SASEGT. The CDR3 protein is CASRRDVNTEAFF. CDR3 nucleotides: TGTGCCAGCAGAAGGGACGTGAACACTGAAGCTTTCTTT.

This clonotype was detected only once. The genes are TRBV5-6 and TRBJ2-7; possible D gene TRBD2, 7 bases. CDR3 length: 14 amino acids. V lost 6 bases and J 2 bases, leaving 15 bases between the germline ends. Germline values: CDR1 SGHDT, CDR2 YYEEEE. CDR3 sequence: CASIGRGKTYEQYF. CDR3 coding DNA: TGTGCCAGCATAGGGAGGGGGAAAACCTACGAGCAGTACTTC.

This clonotype showed up just a few times. The J gene is TRBJ2-3, the V gene TRBV24-1; 11 bases agree with TRBD2. Trimming removed 2 bases from V and 6 bases from J; junction bases left unmatched: 9. Germline lookup yields CDR1 KGHDR and CDR2 SFDVKD. There are 17 residues in the CDR3. The chain's CDR3 is CATSDSTSGTKRDTQYF. CDR3 in DNA: TGTGCCACCAGTGATTCGACTAGCGGGACGAAGAGGGATACGCAGTATTTT.